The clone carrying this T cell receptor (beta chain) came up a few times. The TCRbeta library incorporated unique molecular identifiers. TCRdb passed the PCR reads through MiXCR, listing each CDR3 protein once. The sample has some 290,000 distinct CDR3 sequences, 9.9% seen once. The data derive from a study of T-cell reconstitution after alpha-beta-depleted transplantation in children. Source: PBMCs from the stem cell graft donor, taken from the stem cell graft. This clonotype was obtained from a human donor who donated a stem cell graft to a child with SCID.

CDR3 loop: CSALDRDYSNQPQHF. As DNA, the CDR3 is TGCAGTGCCCTCGACAGGGATTATAGCAATCAGCCCCAGCATTTT. The chain carries TRBV20-1 and TRBJ1-5; 7 nucleotides match TRBD1. This CDR3 has 15 residues. Germline CDR1 is DFQATT and CDR2 is SNEGSKA (reference sequence). Trimming removed 6 bases from V and 0 bases from J; junction bases left unmatched: 8.